Described below is a single T cell receptor beta chain sequence and its context. Its antigen is as yet unknown. Trimming cost V 0 bases and J 8 bases, with 16 bases left between them. The CDR3 length is 15 residues. Germline assignment: CDR1 LGHNA and CDR2 YSLEER. The donors, all healthy, were Caucasians living in Russia, aged about 6 to 90. This sample was taken from a study of blood T cells in healthy people across ages. Notes on the study in general: Diversity of TCR beta correlated strongly with naive T cell percentage.

Alongside a J-beta primer mix, a sample-barcoded 5' primer served in a second PCR lasting roughly 6 to 11 cycles. The yield of each sample was at least 3 million CDR3-containing paired-end reads. TCRdb called the 5' RACE reads again in MiXCR, with one record for every CDR3 protein. The sample lists 1,500,000 or so distinct CDR3 sequences, approximately 59% occurring once. Sequencing input: blood. The receptor was isolated from a man younger than 35 in good health. This chain joins TRBV4-3 and TRBJ1-1; perhaps TRBD1 as D (5 bases). The CDR3 loop reads CASSQEDSEGREAFF. As DNA, the CDR3 is TGCGCCAGCAGCCAAGAAGACAGCGAGGGACGGGAAGCTTTCTTT.